The rows below give T cell receptor beta chains drawn from one sample of a study of blood T cell repertoires in COVID-19. The data were produced by immunoSEQ multiplex PCR, yet TCRdb's version contains in-frame clones alone and is incomplete. The table has almost 250,000 clones, roughly 83% seen once. The specimen sequenced was peripheral blood. All receptors come from a woman older than 75 with COVID-19, enrolled during active disease. Each CDR3 is given with its conserved first and last residue. The order of the fields is D gene, J gene, V gene, clone size, CDR3 protein, CDR3 DNA. The D gene is left open where the match is weak. The size field is filled for only some rows; it gives once, few, many or a size class.

TRBD2 TRBJ2-1 TRBV27 NA CASSSPRLAVYNEQFF TGTGCCAGCAGTTCCCCTAGACTAGCGGTGTACAATGAGCAGTTCTTC
TRBD1 TRBJ1-4 TRBV18 once CASSPQQGSDEKLFF TGTGCCAGCTCACCACAACAGGGGAGCGATGAAAAACTGTTTTTT
TRBD1 TRBJ1-2 TRBV18 NA CASSPGTGYGYTF TGTGCCAGCTCGCCCGGGACAGGTTATGGCTACACCTTC
NA TRBJ1-1 TRBV5-1 NA CASSPTTVAGTEAFF TGCGCCAGCAGCCCGACGACGGTTGCGGGCACTGAAGCTTTCTTT
TRBD1 TRBJ1-1 TRBV6-5 NA CASSSTGGTEAFF TGTGCCAGCAGTTCTACAGGGGGCACTGAAGCTTTCTTT
TRBD1 TRBJ1-2 TRBV5-1 NA CASSYGQGANSYTF TGCGCCAGCAGTTATGGACAGGGGGCGAATTCCTACACCTTC
TRBD1 TRBJ2-6 TRBV18 NA CASSPRQGSAGANVLTF TGTGCCAGCTCACCGCGACAGGGTTCCGCTGGGGCCAACGTCCTGACTTTC
TRBD1 TRBJ1-1 TRBV28 NA CASTPGGQGALSTEAFF TGTGCCAGCACCCCTGGGGGCCAGGGGGCATTGTCCACTGAAGCTTTCTTT
NA TRBJ1-2 TRBV10-3 NA CAIPRIRGNYGYTF TGTGCCATCCCCCGGATACGAGGGAACTATGGCTACACCTTC
NA TRBJ1-4 TRBV7-2 NA CASSLAHPTRGTNEKLFF TGTGCCAGCAGCTTAGCGCACCCGACGCGGGGAACTAATGAAAAACTGTTTTTT
NA TRBJ1-2 TRBV12-3/TRBV12-4 NA CASSYTSYGYTF TGTGCCAGCAGTTATACTTCCTATGGCTACACCTTC
NA TRBJ2-1 TRBV18 NA CASSPKRSNEQFF TGTGCCAGCTCACCAAAGAGGAGCAATGAGCAGTTCTTC
TRBD1 TRBJ2-7 TRBV28 NA CASPPKTGSNSPYEQYF TGTGCCAGTCCGCCTAAGACAGGGTCCAATTCCCCCTACGAGCAGTACTTC
TRBD2 TRBJ2-5 TRBV3-1/TRBV3-2 NA CASSLRTSGGQETQYF TGTGCCAGCAGCCTCCGTACTAGCGGGGGCCAAGAGACCCAGTACTTC
NA TRBJ1-1 TRBV5-4 once CASSLGHSVEAFF TGTGCCAGCAGCTTGGGACACTCCGTTGAAGCTTTCTTT
NA TRBJ1-4 TRBV6-1 NA CASSEALRVGNEKLFF TGTGCCAGCAGTGAAGCCCTCAGGGTCGGGAATGAAAAACTGTTTTTT
NA TRBJ2-2 TRBV12-5 NA CASGFAPSAGGTGELFF TGTGCTAGTGGTTTCGCCCCATCGGCGGGCGGCACCGGGGAGCTGTTTTTT
TRBD1 TRBJ2-2 TRBV7-2 NA CASSSAGTGYTGELFF TGTGCCAGCAGTTCGGCCGGGACAGGGTACACCGGGGAGCTGTTTTTT
NA TRBJ1-6 TRBV28 NA CASSFTPGDYNSPLHF TGTGCCAGCAGTTTCACCCCCGGGGATTATAATTCACCCCTCCACTTT
TRBD2 TRBJ2-3 TRBV6-2/TRBV6-3 once CASSYSLLAGVSFTDTQYF TGTGCCAGCAGTTACTCCCTTCTAGCGGGGGTTTCCTTCACAGATACGCAGTATTTT
TRBD1 TRBJ2-5 TRBV2 NA CASSVLTGGRETQYF TGTGCCAGCAGTGTCCTAACAGGGGGCAGGGAGACCCAGTACTTC
TRBD1 TRBJ1-6 TRBV19 NA CASSRQGVNSPLHF TGTGCCAGTAGTCGACAGGGCGTTAATTCACCCCTCCACTTT
NA TRBJ1-3 TRBV5-1 NA CASSFGSSGNTIYF TGCGCCAGCAGCTTCGGGAGCTCTGGAAACACCATATATTTT
NA TRBJ1-2 TRBV10-3 once CAALGMQGDGYTF TGTGCCGCTTTGGGTATGCAGGGCGATGGCTACACCTTC
TRBD2 TRBJ2-1 TRBV5-1 NA CASSSGTTFSNEQFF TGCGCCAGCAGCTCCGGGACTACTTTTTCCAATGAGCAGTTCTTC
NA TRBJ2-2 TRBV6-1 NA CASSEFGNTGELFF TGTGCCAGCAGTGAGTTCGGGAACACCGGGGAGCTGTTTTTT